The 28 T cell receptor beta chains reported below all come from one sample, sequenced in a study of monozygotic twins with inflammatory bowel disease (dated by TCRdb to the late 2010s). The library relied on 5' RACE. This sample was sequenced with an Illumina HiSeq 2500. Each entry corresponds to one CDR3 protein sequence from reads that TCRdb reprocessed, and DNA is not given. In this sample's table one finds roughly 150,000 distinct CDR3 sequences. The ten largest account for 1.2% of the sample. The material sequenced was blood. The receptors were sampled from a human donor with ulcerative colitis or Crohn's disease, or a healthy co-twin of an affected twin (not recorded which).

The gene calls are TRBV6-4 and TRBJ2-2; the TCRdb D gene call, TRBD1, has no DNA to confirm it. Germline V lookup: CDR1 MRHNA, CDR2 SNTAGT. The CDR3 loop spans 15 amino acids. This chain's CDR3 is CASSSQPGNTGELFF.

This sequence joins TRBV10-2 and TRBJ2-2; TCRdb calls TRBD1, which cannot be checked without DNA. The CDR3 sequence is 16 residues long. Per the germline V gene, CDR1 is WSHSY and CDR2 is SAAADI. The CDR3 is CASRESDRGNTGELFF.

The genes are TRBV4-2 and TRBJ1-1; checking the TCRdb D call of TRBD1 is not possible without DNA. The CDR3 extends over 15 amino acids. Germline V gene lookup returns CDR1 LGHNA and CDR2 YNFKEQ. The CDR3 region is CASSQSRGGFTEAFF.

The rearrangement joins TRBV7-2 to TRBJ2-5; no DNA is available, so the TRBD2 call from TCRdb remains unchecked. The CDR3 is 17 amino acids. Per germline, CDR1 SGHTA and CDR2 FQGNSA. CDR3 sequence: CASSLRVLRQSQETQYF.

The V gene is TRBV20-1, the J gene TRBJ2-1; TCRdb reports TRBD2, a call that lacks DNA to check it against. The CDR3 totals 14 residues. Per germline, CDR1 DFQATT and CDR2 SNEGSKA (reference sequence). This CDR3 is CSANPDLSYNEQFF.

The CDR3 region is CASSRRPHLTEAFF. The chain joins TRBV2 to TRBJ1-1. CDR1 is SNHLY, CDR2 FYNNEI, per germline. The CDR3 loop spans 14 amino acids.

The chain recombines TRBV19 with TRBJ2-5. CDR1 LNHDA and CDR2 SQIVND come from the germline V gene (reference sequence). The CDR3 consists of 11 residues. This chain's CDR3 is CASEVGETQYF.

This sequence joins TRBV7-8 and TRBJ1-4. The CDR3 contains 14 residues. Germline-derived CDR1 and CDR2 are SGHVS and FQNEAQ. The CDR3 here is CASSPDTTNEKLFF.

The chain links TRBV3-1 to TRBJ2-2; checking the TCRdb D call of TRBD1 is not possible without DNA. The CDR3 sequence is 14 residues long. Looked up from germline, CDR1 is LGHDT and CDR2 is YNNKEL (reference sequence). This chain's CDR3 is CASSQTVGTGELFF.

J is TRBJ2-1 and V is TRBV5-4; TCRdb outputs TRBD1, but without DNA this stays unchecked. This CDR3 is 14 amino acids long. CDR1 is SGHNT, CDR2 YYREEE, per germline (reference sequence). CDR3 sequence: CASSSRTGYNEQFF.

The CDR3: CASSQLGQGNTIYF. The rearrangement links TRBV4-3 to TRBJ1-3; TCRdb indicates TRBD1, and absent DNA this call remains unverified. The CDR3 is made up of 14 amino acids. CDR1 and CDR2 (germline): LGHNA, YSLEER.

The chain has TRBV21-1 and TRBJ2-7; the TCRdb D gene call, TRBD2, has no DNA to confirm it. TRBV21-1 is noted as a pseudogene. CDR3 size: 15 residues. The CDR3 sequence: CASSRGGTSGYEQYF.

The rearrangement links TRBV5-1 to TRBJ2-2; TCRdb returns TRBD2, unconfirmable since there is no DNA. The CDR3 covers 17 residues. Germline V gene data show CDR1 as SGHRS and CDR2 as YFSETQ. The CDR3 loop is CASSSLGSAGNTGELFF.

The chain combines TRBV5-1 with TRBJ2-2. Germline loops: CDR1 SGHRS, CDR2 YFSETQ. There are 17 residues in the CDR3. The CDR3 sequence: CASSLALRGESTGELFF.

The chain uses TRBV7-8 and TRBJ1-1; the TCRdb call, TRBD1, lacks DNA for checking. The germline V gene encodes CDR1 SGHVS and CDR2 FQNEAQ. The CDR3 totals 15 residues. The CDR3 sequence is CASSLGSGTGTEAFF.

The chain links TRBV30 to TRBJ1-1. The CDR3 extends over 12 amino acids. The germline V gene encodes CDR1 GTSNPN and CDR2 SVGIG (reference sequence). CDR3 residues: CAWSVRGTEAFF.

The chain joins TRBV24-1 to TRBJ2-1; there is no DNA to check the TCRdb D call of TRBD1. CDR3 size: 16 residues. Germline-derived CDR1 and CDR2 are KGHDR and SFDVKD. The CDR3 loop reads CATSDETALMINEQFF.

The CDR3 spells CASSTTGGAENEQFF. The rearrangement joins TRBV11-2 to TRBJ2-1; the TCRdb D gene call, TRBD2, has no DNA to confirm it. The CDR3 spans 15 residues. Per germline, CDR1 SGHAT and CDR2 FQNNGV. The complete variable domain, with remaining parts taken from reference TRBV11-2 and TRBJ2-1, reads EAGVAQSPRYKIIEKRQSVAFWCNPISGHATLYWYQQILGQGPKLLIQFQNNGVVDDSQLPKDRFSAERLKGVDSTLKIQPAKLEDSAVYLCASSTTGGAENEQFFGPGTRLTVL.

The rearrangement uses TRBV18 and TRBJ2-1; TCRdb returns TRBD2, unconfirmable since there is no DNA. Per germline, CDR1 KGHSH and CDR2 LQKENI. The CDR3 spans 17 residues. CDR3 amino acids: CASSPSGGRGDYNEQFF.

This CDR3 reads CASSNFGQEISYEQYF. The chain is built from TRBV5-1 and TRBJ2-7; checking the TCRdb D call of TRBD1 is not possible without DNA. From germline, CDR1 is SGHRS and CDR2 YFSETQ. CDR3 length: 16 residues.

This chain joins TRBV10-3 and TRBJ1-1. Looked up from germline, CDR1 is ENHRY and CDR2 is SYGVKD. The CDR3 runs 13 residues. The CDR3 is CAISRERNTEAFF.

This chain connects TRBV19 to TRBJ2-1; TCRdb calls TRBD1, which cannot be checked without DNA. The CDR3 contains 13 residues. Germline V gene lookup returns CDR1 LNHDA and CDR2 SQIVND (reference sequence). CDR3 sequence reads: CASTVGGSGEQFF.

The V gene is TRBV19, the J gene TRBJ2-7; the TCRdb call, TRBD1, lacks DNA for checking. Germline loops: CDR1 LNHDA, CDR2 SQIVND (reference sequence). This CDR3 has 16 amino acids. The CDR3 sequence is CASSIVAGTDAYEQYF.

The chain uses TRBV29-1 and TRBJ2-7. CDR1 is SQVTM and CDR2 is ANQGSEA in the germline V gene. The CDR3 spans 12 residues. CDR3 in amino acids: CSVGTAKYEQYF.

V gene TRBV18 combines with J gene TRBJ2-3; there is no DNA to check the TCRdb D call of TRBD1. CDR3 length equals 13 residues. Per germline, CDR1 KGHSH and CDR2 LQKENI. The CDR3 loop reads CASSSAQADTQYF.

J is TRBJ2-3 and V is TRBV5-1; TCRdb's D call of TRBD2 is untestable without DNA. Germline CDR1 reads SGHRS; CDR2 reads YFSETQ. The CDR3 totals 17 residues. The CDR3 sequence: CASSLGLTRPSGDTQYF.

The chain is built from TRBV12-3 or TRBV12-4 and TRBJ1-5; TCRdb picks TRBD1, but there is no DNA to check that call. The CDR3 has 15 amino acids. CDR3 region: CASSSTGSGNQPQHF.

This chain joins TRBV5-1 and TRBJ2-1; TCRdb reports TRBD2, a call that lacks DNA to check it against. The CDR3 runs 16 residues. Germline lookup yields CDR1 SGHRS and CDR2 YFSETQ. CDR3 sequence reads: CASSFVLADSYNEQFF.